The sample holds a few counts of the clone carrying this TCR beta chain. What it recognizes is unknown. TCRdb ran MiXCR on the reads and lists one entry per CDR3 protein. The table lists about 110,000 distinct CDR3 sequences, less than 30% of them singletons. Trimming removed 3 bases from V and 3 bases from J; junction bases left unmatched: 9. The germline gives CDR1 SGHVS, CDR2 FNYEAQ. The CDR3 contains 17 residues. This record comes from a study of T cell repertoires in cytomegalovirus infection. Study information: A matching HLA type, together with CMV infection, was signaled by public TCR beta signatures.

This chain links TRBV7-6 with TRBJ2-3; 10 nucleotides line up with TRBD2. The sequence came from a human donor in good health (CMV status not recorded). Some clones in this sample may be carry-over from other donors' samples. This sample comprised CD8+ T cells from cultured PBMCs, obtained from culture after CMV antigen stimulation. For the CDR3, the DNA is TGTGCCAGCAGCTTGGGGTTGAGCGGGGGGGGGACAGATACGCAGTATTTT. This translates into CASSLGLSGGGTDTQYF.